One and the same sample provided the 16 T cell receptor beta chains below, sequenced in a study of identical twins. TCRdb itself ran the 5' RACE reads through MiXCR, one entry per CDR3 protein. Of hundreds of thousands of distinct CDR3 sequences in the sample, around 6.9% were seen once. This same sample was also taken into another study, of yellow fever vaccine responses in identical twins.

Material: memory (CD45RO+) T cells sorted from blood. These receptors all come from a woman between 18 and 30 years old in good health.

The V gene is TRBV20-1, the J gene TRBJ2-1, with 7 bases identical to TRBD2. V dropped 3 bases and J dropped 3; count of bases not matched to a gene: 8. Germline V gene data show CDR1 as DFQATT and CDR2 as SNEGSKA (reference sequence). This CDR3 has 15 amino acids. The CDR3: CSASHLAASYNEQFF. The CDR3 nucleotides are TGCAGTGCTAGCCACCTAGCGGCGAGCTACAATGAGCAGTTCTTC.

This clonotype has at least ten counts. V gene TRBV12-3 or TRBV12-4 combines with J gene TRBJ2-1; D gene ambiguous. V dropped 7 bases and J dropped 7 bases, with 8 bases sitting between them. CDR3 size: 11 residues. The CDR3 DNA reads TGTGCCAGCAATACAAGGAATGAGCAGTTCTTC. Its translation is CASNTRNEQFF.

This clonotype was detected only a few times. In DNA form, the CDR3 reads TGCAGTGCTATGAATGTGAATTGGGGACAGATCTCCTACGAGCAGTACTTC. It yields the protein CSAMNVNWGQISYEQYF. The V gene is TRBV20-1, the J gene TRBJ2-7; 7 nucleotides line up with TRBD1. The CDR3 runs to 17 residues. Germline CDR1 is DFQATT and CDR2 is SNEGSKA (reference sequence). Trimming at V came to 4 bases and at J to 0 bases, leaving 15 bases not matched to a gene.

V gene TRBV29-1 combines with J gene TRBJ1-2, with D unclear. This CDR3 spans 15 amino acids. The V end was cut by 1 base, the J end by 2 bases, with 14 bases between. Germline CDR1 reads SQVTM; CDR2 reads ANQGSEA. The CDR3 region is CSVEGSWGGNYGYTF. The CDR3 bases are TGCAGCGTTGAAGGCTCGTGGGGTGGAAACTATGGCTACACCTTC.

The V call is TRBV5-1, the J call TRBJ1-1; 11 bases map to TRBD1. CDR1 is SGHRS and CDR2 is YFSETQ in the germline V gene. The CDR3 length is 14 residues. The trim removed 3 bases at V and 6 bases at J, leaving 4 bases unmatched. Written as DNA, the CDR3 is TGCGCCAGCAGCTCCCGGGACAGGGGGTCTGAAGCTTTCTTT. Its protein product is CASSSRDRGSEAFF.

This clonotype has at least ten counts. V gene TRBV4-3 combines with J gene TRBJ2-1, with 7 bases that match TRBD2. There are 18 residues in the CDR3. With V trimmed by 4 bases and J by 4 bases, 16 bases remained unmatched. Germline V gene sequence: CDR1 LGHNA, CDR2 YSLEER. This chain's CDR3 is CASSLREVLSGGYNEQFF. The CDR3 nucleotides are TGCGCCAGCAGCCTAAGGGAGGTTCTTTCGGGAGGATACAATGAGCAGTTCTTC.

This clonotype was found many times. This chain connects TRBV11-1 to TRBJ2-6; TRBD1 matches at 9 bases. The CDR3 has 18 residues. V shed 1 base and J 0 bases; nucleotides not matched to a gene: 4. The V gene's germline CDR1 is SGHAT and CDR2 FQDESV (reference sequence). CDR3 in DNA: TGTGCCAGCAGCTTAGGGACAGGGGAAAGCTCTGGGGCCAACGTCCTGACTTTC. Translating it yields CASSLGTGESSGANVLTF.

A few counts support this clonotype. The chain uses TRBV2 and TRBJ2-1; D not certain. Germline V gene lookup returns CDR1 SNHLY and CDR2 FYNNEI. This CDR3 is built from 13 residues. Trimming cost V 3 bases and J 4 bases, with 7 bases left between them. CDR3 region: CASSDSTYNEQFF. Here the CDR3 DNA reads TGTGCCAGCAGTGACTCAACTTACAATGAGCAGTTCTTC.

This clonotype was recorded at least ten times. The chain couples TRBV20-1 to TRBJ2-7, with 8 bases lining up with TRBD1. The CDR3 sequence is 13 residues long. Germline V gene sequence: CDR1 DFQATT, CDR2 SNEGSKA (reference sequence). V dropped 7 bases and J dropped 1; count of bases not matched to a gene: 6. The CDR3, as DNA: TGCAGTGTCACGGGACAGGTGTCCTACGAGCAGTACTTC. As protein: CSVTGQVSYEQYF.

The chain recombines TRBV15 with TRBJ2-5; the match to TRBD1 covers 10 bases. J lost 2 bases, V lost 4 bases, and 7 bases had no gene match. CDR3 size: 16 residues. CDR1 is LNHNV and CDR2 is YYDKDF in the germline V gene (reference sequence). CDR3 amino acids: CATSKSLGQGQETQYF. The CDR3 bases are TGTGCCACCAGCAAATCCCTGGGACAGGGGCAAGAGACCCAGTACTTC.

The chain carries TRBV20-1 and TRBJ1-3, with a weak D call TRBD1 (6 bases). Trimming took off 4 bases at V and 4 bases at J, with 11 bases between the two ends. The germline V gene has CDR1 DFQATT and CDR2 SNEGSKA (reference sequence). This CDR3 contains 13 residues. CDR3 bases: TGCAGTGCTATTTTTGGGGGCGGAAACACCATATATTTT. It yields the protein CSAIFGGGNTIYF.

The CDR3 protein is CASSPRGQSHEQYF. For the CDR3, the DNA is TGTGCCAGCAGCCCACGGGGACAGTCCCACGAGCAGTACTTC. The gene calls are TRBV7-3 and TRBJ2-7, with 7 bases lining up with TRBD1. The germline V gene encodes CDR1 SGHTA and CDR2 FQGTGA. The CDR3 is 14 residues long. Trimming took 5 bases from V and 5 from J; bases not matched to a gene: 9.

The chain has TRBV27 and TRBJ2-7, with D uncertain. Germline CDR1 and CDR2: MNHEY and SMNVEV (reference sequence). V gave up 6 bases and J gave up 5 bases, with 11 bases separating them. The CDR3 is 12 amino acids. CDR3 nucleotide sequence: TGTGCCAGCAGACTTAACAGAGACGAGCAGTACTTC. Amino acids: CASRLNRDEQYF.

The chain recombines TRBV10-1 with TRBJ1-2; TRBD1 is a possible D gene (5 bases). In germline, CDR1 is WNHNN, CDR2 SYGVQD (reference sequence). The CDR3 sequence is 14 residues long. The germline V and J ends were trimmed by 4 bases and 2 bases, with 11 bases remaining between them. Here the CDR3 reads CASSGTKGNYGYTF. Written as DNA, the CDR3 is TGCGCCAGCAGTGGGACAAAGGGGAACTATGGCTACACCTTC.

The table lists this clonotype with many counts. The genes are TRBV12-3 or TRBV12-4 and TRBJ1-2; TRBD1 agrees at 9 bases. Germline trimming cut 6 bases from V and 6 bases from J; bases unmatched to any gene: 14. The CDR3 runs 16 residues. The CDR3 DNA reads TGTGCCAGCAGCCTAAGGACTACAGGGGGCGGAGATGGCTACACCTTC. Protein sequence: CASSLRTTGGGDGYTF.

The CDR3 reads CASSWNREGDRHF. The DNA for the CDR3 is TGTGCCAGCAGCTGGAACAGGGAGGGTGATCGGCATTTT. The chain couples TRBV7-2 to TRBJ1-5; D possibly corresponds to TRBD1 (6 bases). The germline V gene encodes CDR1 SGHTA and CDR2 FQGNSA. V was pared by 4 bases and J by 15 bases, with 19 bases between. The CDR3 consists of 13 residues.